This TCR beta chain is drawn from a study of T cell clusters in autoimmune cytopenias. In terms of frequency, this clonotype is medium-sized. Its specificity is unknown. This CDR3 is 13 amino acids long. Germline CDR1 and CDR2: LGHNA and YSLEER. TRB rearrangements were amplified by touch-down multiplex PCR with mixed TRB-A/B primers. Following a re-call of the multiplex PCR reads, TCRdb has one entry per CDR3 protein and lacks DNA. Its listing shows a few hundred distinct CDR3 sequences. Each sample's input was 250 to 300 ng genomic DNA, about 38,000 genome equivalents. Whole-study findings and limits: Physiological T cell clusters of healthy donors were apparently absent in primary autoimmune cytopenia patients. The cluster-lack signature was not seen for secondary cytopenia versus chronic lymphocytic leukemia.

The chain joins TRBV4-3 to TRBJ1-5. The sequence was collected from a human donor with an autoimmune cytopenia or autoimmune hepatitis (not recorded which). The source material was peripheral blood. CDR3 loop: CASSQEGNSPQHF.